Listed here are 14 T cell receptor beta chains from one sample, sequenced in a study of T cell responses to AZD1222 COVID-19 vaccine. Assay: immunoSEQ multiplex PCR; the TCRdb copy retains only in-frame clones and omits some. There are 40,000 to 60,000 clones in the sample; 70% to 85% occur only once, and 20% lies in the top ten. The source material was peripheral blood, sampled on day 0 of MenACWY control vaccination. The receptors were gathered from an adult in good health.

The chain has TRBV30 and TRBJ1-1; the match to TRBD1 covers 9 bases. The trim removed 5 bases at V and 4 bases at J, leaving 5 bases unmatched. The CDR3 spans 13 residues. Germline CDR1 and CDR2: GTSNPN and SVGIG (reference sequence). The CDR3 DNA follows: TGTGCCTGGGATATGACAGGGGGCACTGAAGCTTTCTTT. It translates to CAWDMTGGTEAFF.

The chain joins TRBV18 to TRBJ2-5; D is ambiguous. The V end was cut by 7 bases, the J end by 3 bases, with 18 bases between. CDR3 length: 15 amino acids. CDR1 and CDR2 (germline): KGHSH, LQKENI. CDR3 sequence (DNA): TGTGCCAGCTTCGACCCAGCAGATATAAAAGAGACCCAGTACTTC. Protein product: CASFDPADIKETQYF.

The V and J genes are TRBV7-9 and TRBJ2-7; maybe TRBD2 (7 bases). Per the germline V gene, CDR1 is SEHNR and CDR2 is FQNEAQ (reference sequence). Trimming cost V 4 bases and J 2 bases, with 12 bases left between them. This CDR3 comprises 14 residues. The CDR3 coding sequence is TGTGCCAGCAGCTGGGGGGGGCAGGCCTACGAGCAGTACGTC. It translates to CASSWGGQAYEQYV.

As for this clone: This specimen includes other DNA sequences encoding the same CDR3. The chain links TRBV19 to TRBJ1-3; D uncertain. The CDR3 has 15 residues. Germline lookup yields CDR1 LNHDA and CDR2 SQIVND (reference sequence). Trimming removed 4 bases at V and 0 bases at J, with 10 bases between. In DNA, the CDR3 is TGTGCCAGTAGTACCACTGGTCTCTCTGGAAACACCATATATTTT. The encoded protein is CASSTTGLSGNTIYF.

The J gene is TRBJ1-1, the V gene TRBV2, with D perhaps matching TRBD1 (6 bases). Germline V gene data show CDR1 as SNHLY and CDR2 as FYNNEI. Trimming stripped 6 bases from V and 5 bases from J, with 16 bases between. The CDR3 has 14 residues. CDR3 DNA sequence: TGTGCCAGCAGGGGCCGGGGGGCAGGGACTGAAGCTTTCTTT. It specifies CASRGRGAGTEAFF.

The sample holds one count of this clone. The CDR3 DNA follows: TGCGCCAGCAGCTTGGATGTCCGGGACAGGGTCCATGAGCAGTTCTTC. It encodes CASSLDVRDRVHEQFF. The chain couples TRBV5-1 to TRBJ2-1; 9 bases fit TRBD1. CDR3 size: 16 residues. Germline CDR1 reads SGHRS; CDR2 reads YFSETQ. V dropped 0 bases and J dropped 8; count of bases not matched to a gene: 9.

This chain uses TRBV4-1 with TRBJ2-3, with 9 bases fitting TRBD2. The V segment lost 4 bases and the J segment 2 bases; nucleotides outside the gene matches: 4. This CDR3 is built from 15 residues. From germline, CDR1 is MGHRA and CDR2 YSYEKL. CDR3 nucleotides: TGCGCCAGCAGCCTTAGCGGGAGTCTCACAGATACGCAGTATTTT. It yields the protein CASSLSGSLTDTQYF.

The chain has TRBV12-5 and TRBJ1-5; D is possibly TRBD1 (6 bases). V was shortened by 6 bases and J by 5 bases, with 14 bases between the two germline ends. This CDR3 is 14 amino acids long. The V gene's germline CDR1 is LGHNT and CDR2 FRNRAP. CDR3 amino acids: CASGLLQGYQPQHF. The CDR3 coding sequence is TGTGCTAGTGGCCTCCTCCAGGGGTATCAGCCCCAGCATTTT.

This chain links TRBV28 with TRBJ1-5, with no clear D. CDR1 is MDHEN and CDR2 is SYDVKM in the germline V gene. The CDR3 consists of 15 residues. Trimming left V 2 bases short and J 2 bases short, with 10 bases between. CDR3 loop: CASSLAGKGNQPQHF. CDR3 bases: TGTGCCAGCAGTTTAGCGGGAAAGGGCAATCAGCCCCAGCATTTT.

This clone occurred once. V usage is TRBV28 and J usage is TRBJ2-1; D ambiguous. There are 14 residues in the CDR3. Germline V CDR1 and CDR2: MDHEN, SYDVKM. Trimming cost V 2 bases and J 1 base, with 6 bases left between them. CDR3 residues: CASSLVGSYNEQFF. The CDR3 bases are TGTGCCAGCAGTTTAGTAGGTTCCTACAATGAGCAGTTCTTC. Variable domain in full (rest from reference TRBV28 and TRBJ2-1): DVKVTQSSRYLVKRTGEKVFLECVQDMDHENMFWYRQDPGLGLRLIYFSYDVKMKEKGDIPEGYSVSREKKERFSLILESASTNQTSMYLCASSLVGSYNEQFFGPGTRLTVL.

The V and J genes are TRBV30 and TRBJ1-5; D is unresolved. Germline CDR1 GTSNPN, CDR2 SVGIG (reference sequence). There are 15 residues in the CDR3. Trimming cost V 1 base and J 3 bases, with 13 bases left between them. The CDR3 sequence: CAWSGRTRFNQPQHF. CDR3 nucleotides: TGTGCCTGGAGTGGCAGGACCCGTTTCAATCAGCCCCAGCATTTT.

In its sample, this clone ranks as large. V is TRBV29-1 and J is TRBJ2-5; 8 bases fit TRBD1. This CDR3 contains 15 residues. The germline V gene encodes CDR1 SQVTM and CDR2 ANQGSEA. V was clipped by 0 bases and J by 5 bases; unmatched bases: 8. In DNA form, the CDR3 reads TGCAGCGTTGAAGATGGCAGGGGGCGGTCTGAGACCCAGTACTTC. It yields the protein CSVEDGRGRSETQYF.

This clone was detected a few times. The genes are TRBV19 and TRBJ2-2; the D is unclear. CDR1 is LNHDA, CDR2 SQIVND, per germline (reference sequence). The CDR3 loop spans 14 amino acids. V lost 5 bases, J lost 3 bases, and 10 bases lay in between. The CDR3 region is CASSYSPDTGELFF. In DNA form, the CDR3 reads TGTGCCAGTAGTTATTCACCCGACACCGGGGAGCTGTTTTTT. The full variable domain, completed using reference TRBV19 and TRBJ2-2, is DGGITQSPKYLFRKEGQNVTLSCEQNLNHDAMYWYRQDPGQGLRLIYYSQIVNDFQKGDIAEGYSVSREKKESFPLTVTSAQKNPTAFYLCASSYSPDTGELFFGEGSRLTVL.

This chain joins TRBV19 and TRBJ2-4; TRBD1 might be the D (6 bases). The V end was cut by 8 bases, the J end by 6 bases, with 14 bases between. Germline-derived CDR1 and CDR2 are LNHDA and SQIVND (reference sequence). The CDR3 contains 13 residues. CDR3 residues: CASSWDNGNIQYF. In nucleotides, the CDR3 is TGTGCCAGTTCGTGGGACAACGGAAACATTCAGTACTTC.